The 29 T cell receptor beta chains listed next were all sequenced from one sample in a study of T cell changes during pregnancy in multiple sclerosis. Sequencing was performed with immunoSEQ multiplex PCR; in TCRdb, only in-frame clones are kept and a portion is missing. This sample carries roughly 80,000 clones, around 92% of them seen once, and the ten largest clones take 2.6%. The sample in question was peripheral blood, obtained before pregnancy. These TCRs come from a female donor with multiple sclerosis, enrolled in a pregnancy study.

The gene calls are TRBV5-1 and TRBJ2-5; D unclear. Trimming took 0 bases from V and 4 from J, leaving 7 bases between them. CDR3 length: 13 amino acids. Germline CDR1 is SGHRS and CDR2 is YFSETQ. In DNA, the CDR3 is TGCGCCAGCAGCTTGGAACCCGGAGAGACCCAGTACTTC. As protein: CASSLEPGETQYF.

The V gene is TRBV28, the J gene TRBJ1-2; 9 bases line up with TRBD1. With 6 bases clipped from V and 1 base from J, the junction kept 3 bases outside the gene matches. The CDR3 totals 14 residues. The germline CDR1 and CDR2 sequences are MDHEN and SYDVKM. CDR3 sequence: CASSADRGNYGYTF. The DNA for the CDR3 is TGTGCCAGCAGCGCGGACAGGGGTAACTATGGCTACACCTTC.

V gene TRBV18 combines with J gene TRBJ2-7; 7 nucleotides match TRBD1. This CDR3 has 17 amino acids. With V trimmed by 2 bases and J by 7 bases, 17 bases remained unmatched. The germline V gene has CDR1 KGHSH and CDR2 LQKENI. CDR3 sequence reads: CASSPRRQGSQKMEQYF. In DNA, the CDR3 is TGTGCCAGCTCACCAAGGAGACAGGGATCCCAAAAAATGGAGCAGTACTTC.

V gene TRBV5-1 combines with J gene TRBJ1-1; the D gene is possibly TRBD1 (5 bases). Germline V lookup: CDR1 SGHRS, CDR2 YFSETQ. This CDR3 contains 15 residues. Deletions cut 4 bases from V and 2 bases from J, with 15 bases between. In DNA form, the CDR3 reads TGCGCCAGCAGCCCCCAGGTCCAGGGAAACACTGAAGCTTTCTTT. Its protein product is CASSPQVQGNTEAFF.

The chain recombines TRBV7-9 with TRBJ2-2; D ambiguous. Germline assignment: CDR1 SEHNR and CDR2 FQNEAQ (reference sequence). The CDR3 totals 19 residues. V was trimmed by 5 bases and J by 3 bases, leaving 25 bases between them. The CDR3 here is CASSAVEGSPVPDTGELFF. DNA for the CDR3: TGTGCCAGCAGCGCCGTGGAAGGTAGCCCTGTCCCTGACACCGGGGAGCTGTTTTTT.

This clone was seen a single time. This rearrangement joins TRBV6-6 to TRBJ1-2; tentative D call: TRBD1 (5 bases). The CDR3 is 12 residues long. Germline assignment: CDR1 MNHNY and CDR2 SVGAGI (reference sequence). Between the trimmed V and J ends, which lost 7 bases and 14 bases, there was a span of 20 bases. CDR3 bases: TGTGCCAGCAAACCGGGTGGGGCCTCCCAAACCTTC. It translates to CASKPGGASQTF.

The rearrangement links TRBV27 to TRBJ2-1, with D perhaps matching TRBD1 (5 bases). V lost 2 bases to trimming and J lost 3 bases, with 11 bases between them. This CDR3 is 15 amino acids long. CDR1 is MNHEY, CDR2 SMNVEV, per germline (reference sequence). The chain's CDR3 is CASSLRAGNYNEQFF. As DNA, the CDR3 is TGTGCCAGCAGTTTACGGGCAGGGAACTACAATGAGCAGTTCTTC.

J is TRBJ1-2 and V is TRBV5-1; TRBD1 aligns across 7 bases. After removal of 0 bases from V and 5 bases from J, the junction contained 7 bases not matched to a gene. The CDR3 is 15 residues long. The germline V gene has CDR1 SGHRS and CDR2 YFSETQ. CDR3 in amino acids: CASSLASGTAYGYTF. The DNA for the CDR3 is TGCGCCAGCAGCTTGGCCTCCGGGACAGCATATGGCTACACCTTC.

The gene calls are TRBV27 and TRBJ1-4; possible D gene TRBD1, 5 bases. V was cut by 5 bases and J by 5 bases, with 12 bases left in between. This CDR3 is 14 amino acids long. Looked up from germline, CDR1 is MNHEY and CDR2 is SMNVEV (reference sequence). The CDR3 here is CASSRLGGNEKLFF. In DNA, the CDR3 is TGTGCCAGCAGTCGGCTCGGGGGAAATGAAAAACTGTTTTTT.

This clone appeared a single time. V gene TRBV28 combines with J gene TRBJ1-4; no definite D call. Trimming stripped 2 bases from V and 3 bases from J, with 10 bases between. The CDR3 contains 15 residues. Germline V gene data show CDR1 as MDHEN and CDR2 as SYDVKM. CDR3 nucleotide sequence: TGTGCCAGCAGTTTAACGGGGTCTGCTAATGAAAAACTGTTTTTT. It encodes CASSLTGSANEKLFF.

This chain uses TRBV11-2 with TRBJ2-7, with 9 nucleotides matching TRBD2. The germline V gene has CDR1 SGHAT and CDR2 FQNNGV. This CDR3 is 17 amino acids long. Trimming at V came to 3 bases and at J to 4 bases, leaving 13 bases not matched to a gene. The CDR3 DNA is TGTGCCAGCAGCTTCCGCCGAAAAGAGACTAGCGGATACGAGCAGTACTTC. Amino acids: CASSFRRKETSGYEQYF.

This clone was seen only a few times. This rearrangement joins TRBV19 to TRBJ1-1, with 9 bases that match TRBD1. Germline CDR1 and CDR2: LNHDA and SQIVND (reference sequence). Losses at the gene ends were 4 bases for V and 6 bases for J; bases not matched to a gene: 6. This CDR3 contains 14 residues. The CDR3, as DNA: TGTGCCAGTAGTAACGGGGACAGGGTTTCTGAAGCTTTCTTT. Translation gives CASSNGDRVSEAFF.

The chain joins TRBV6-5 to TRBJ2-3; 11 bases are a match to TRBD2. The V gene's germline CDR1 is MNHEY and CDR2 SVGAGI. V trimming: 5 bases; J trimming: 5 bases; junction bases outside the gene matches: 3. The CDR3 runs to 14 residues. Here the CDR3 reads CASSRLAGIDTQYF. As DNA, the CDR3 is TGTGCCAGCAGTAGACTAGCGGGAATAGATACGCAGTATTTT.

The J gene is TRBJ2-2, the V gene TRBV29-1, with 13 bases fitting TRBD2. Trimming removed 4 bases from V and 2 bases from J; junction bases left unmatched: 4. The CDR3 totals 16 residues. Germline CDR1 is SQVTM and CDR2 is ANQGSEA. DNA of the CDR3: TGCAGCGTTGGGGGACTAGCGGGGCCAAACACCGGGGAGCTGTTTTTT. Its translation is CSVGGLAGPNTGELFF.

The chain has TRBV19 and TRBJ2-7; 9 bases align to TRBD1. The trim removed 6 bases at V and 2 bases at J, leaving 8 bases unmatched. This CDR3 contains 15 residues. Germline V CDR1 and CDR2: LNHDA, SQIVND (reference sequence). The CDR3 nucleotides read TGTGCCAGTAGGAAAGACAGGGGGACTCCCTACGAGCAGTACTTC. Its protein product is CASRKDRGTPYEQYF.

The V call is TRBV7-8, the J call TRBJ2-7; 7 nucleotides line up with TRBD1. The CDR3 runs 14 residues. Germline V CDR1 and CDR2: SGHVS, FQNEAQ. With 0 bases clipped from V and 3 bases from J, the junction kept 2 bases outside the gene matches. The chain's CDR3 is CASSLAHRGYEQYF. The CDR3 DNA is TGTGCCAGCAGCTTAGCGCACAGGGGCTACGAGCAGTACTTC.

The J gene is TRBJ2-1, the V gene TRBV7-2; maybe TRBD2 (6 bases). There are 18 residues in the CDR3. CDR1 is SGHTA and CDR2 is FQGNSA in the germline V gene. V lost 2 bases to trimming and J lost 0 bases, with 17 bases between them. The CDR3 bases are TGTGCCAGCAGCTTATTTCTAGCGAGTACAAGCTCCTACAATGAGCAGTTCTTC. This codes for CASSLFLASTSSYNEQFF.

CDR3 region: CASSVTSGRVHEQFF. CDR3 sequence (DNA): TGTGCCAGCAGCGTGACTAGCGGGAGGGTCCATGAGCAGTTCTTC. This chain links TRBV11-1 with TRBJ2-1; 14 nucleotides agree with TRBD2. The CDR3 runs 15 residues. The germline CDR1 and CDR2 sequences are SGHAT and FQDESV (reference sequence). The J segment lost 8 bases and the V segment lost 5 bases, leaving 5 bases of the junction unmatched.

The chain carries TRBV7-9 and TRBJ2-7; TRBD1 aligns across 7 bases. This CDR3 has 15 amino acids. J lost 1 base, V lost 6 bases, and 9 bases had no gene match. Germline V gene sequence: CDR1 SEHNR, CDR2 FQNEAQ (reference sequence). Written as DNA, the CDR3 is TGTGCCAGCAGTGGGACCGGGACAGCGTCCTACGAGCAGTACTTC. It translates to CASSGTGTASYEQYF.

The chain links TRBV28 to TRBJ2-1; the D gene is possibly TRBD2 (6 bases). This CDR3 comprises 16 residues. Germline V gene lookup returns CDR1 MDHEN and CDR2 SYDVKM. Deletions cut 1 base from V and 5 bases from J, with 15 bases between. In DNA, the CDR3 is TGTGCCAGCAGTTTATACCTGGGGGGTCGAGACAATGAGCAGTTCTTC. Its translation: CASSLYLGGRDNEQFF.

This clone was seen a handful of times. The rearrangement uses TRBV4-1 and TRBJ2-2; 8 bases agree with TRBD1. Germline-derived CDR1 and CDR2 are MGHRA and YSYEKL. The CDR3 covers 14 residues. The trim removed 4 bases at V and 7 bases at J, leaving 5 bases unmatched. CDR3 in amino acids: CASSLTGGVGELFF. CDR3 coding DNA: TGCGCCAGCAGCCTCACAGGGGGTGTCGGGGAGCTGTTTTTT.

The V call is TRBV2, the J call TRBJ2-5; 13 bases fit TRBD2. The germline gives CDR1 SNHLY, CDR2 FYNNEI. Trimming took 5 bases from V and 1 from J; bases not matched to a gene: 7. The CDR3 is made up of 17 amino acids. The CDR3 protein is CASSPGLAGQVQETQYF. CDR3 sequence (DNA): TGTGCCAGCAGTCCGGGACTAGCGGGACAGGTCCAAGAGACCCAGTACTTC.

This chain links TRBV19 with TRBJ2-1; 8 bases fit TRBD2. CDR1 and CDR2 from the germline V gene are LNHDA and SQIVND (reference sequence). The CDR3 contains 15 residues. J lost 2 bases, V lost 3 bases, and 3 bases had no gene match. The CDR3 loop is CASSIELAAYNEQFF. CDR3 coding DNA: TGTGCCAGTAGTATTGAACTAGCGGCCTACAATGAGCAGTTCTTC.

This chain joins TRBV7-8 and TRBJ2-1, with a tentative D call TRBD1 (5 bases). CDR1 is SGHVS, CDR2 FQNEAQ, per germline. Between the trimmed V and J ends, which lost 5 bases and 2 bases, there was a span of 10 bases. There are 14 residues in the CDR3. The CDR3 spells CASSPWTPYNEQFF. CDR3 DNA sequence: TGTGCCAGCAGCCCCTGGACACCCTACAATGAGCAGTTCTTC.

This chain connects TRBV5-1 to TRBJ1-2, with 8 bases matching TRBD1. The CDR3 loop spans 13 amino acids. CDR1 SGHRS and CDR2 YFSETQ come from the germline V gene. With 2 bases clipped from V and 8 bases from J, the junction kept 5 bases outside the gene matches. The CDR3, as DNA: TGCGCCAGCAGCTTTGGACAGGGACGCGGCTACACCTTC. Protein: CASSFGQGRGYTF.

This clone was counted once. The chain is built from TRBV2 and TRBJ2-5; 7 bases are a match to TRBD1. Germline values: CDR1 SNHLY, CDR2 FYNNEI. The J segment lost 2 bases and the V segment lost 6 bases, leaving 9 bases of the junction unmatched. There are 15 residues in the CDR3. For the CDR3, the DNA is TGTGCCAGCAGGGCCCGGGACAGCCTACAAGAGACCCAGTACTTC. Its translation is CASRARDSLQETQYF. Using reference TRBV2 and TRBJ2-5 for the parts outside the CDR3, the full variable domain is EPEVTQTPSHQVTQMGQEVILRCVPISNHLYFYWYRQILGQKVEFLVSFYNNEISEKSEIFDDQFSVERPDGSNFTLKIRSTKLEDSAMYFCASRARDSLQETQYFGPGTRLLVL.

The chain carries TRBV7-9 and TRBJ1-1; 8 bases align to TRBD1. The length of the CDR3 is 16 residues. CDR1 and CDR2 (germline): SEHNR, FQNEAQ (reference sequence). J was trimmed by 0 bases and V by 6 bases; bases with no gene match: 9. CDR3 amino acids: CASSPVGTGMNTEAFF. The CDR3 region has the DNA TGTGCCAGCAGTCCCGTAGGGACAGGTATGAACACTGAAGCTTTCTTT.

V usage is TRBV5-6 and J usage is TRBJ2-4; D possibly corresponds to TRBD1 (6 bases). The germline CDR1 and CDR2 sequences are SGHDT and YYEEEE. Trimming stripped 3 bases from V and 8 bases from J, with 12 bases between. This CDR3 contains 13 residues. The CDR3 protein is CASSYPGVDIQYF. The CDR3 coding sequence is TGTGCCAGCAGCTATCCAGGGGTGGACATTCAGTACTTC. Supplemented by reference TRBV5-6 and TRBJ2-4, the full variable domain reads DAGVTQSPTHLIKTRGQQVTLRCSPKSGHDTVSWYQQALGQGPQFIFQYYEEEERQRGNFPDRFSGHQFPNYSSELNVNALLLGDSALYLCASSYPGVDIQYFGAGTRLSVL.

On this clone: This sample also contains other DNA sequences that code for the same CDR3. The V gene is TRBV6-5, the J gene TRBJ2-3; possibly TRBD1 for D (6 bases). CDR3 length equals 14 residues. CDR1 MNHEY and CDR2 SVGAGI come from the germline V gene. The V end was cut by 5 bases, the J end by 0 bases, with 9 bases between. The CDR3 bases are TGTGCCAGCAGTAGAACAGGGAGCACAGATACGCAGTATTTT. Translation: CASSRTGSTDTQYF.